One and the same sample provided the 7 T cell receptor beta chains below, sequenced in a study of cytomegalovirus exposure and HLA in healthy donors. The PCR ran on 60 Vbeta and 13 Jbeta primers. Clones were sequenced by immunoSEQ multiplex PCR, and TCRdb holds only the in-frame ones, with some missing. The table has tens of thousands of clones, more than 70% seen once; the top ten hold around 3.8%. The sample was PBMCs. All receptors come from a woman between 40 and 50 years old in good health and CMV-seronegative.

This clone was found a few times. The chain's CDR3 is CASSPSWTEAFF. CDR3 sequence (DNA): TGTGCCAGCTCCCCCAGTTGGACTGAAGCTTTCTTT. The genes are TRBV6-5 and TRBJ1-1; no reliable D call. The CDR3 extends over 12 amino acids. V shed 8 bases and J shed 5 bases, with 12 bases lying between them. The germline V gene has CDR1 MNHEY and CDR2 SVGAGI.

This clone has only a few counts. This sequence joins TRBV7-6 and TRBJ1-1; D is undetermined. The CDR3 spans 14 residues. The ends were cut back, 0 bases at V and 5 bases at J, with 10 bases in the middle. Per the germline V gene, CDR1 is SGHVS and CDR2 is FNYEAQ. In DNA form, the CDR3 reads TGTGCCAGCAGCTTAGCTCCCCTCGGGACTGAAGCTTTCTTT. As protein: CASSLAPLGTEAFF.

The rearrangement uses TRBV7-3 and TRBJ1-5; possibly TRBD1 for D (6 bases). Germline CDR1 reads SGHTA; CDR2 reads FQGTGA. CDR3 length equals 15 residues. Trimming removed 7 bases at V and 0 bases at J, with 13 bases between. CDR3 sequence (DNA): TGTGCCAGCACGGATGGACAGCTTAGCAATCAGCCCCAGCATTTT. Translation: CASTDGQLSNQPQHF. The complete variable domain, with remaining parts taken from reference TRBV7-3 and TRBJ1-5, reads GAGVSQTPSNKVTEKGKYVELRCDPISGHTALYWYRQSLGQGPEFLIYFQGTGAADDSGLPNDRFFAVRPEGSVSTLKIQRTERGDSAVYLCASTDGQLSNQPQHFGDGTRLSIL.

The chain links TRBV19 to TRBJ2-5; 7 nucleotides match TRBD2. The CDR3 runs to 14 residues. With V trimmed by 1 base and J by 5 bases, 4 bases remained unmatched. Germline CDR1 is LNHDA and CDR2 is SQIVND (reference sequence). For the CDR3, the DNA is TGTGCCAGTAGTATAGGCCAGGGAGGGGAGACCCAGTACTTC. As protein: CASSIGQGGETQYF. Using reference TRBV19 and TRBJ2-5 for the parts outside the CDR3, the full variable domain is DGGITQSPKYLFRKEGQNVTLSCEQNLNHDAMYWYRQDPGQGLRLIYYSQIVNDFQKGDIAEGYSVSREKKESFPLTVTSAQKNPTAFYLCASSIGQGGETQYFGPGTRLLVL.

In nucleotides, the CDR3 is TGCGCCAGCAGCGTGGGACAGGGAATGAACACTGAAGCTTTCTTT. This sequence encodes CASSVGQGMNTEAFF. V usage is TRBV5-1 and J usage is TRBJ1-1, with 9 bases lining up with TRBD1. In germline, CDR1 is SGHRS, CDR2 YFSETQ. The J segment lost 0 bases and the V segment lost 4 bases, leaving 4 bases of the junction unmatched. The CDR3 consists of 15 residues.

The chain uses TRBV18 and TRBJ2-7; D possibly corresponds to TRBD1 (6 bases). The V and J ends lost 3 bases and 0 bases respectively, with 12 bases between them. The CDR3 covers 15 residues. Germline loops: CDR1 KGHSH, CDR2 LQKENI. CDR3 DNA: TGTGCCAGCTCACCGGGGGCAGCGAGCTCCTACGAGCAGTACTTC. It codes for CASSPGAASSYEQYF.

The DNA for the CDR3 is TGCGCCAGCAGCCAAGTCGTTACTGAGCGGTTCCGCACAGATACGCAGTATTTT. It encodes CASSQVVTERFRTDTQYF. The gene calls are TRBV4-1 and TRBJ2-3; TRBD2 is a possible D gene (5 bases). The CDR3 covers 18 residues. The ends were cut back, 1 base at V and 1 base at J, with 18 bases in the middle. The germline V gene encodes CDR1 MGHRA and CDR2 YSYEKL.